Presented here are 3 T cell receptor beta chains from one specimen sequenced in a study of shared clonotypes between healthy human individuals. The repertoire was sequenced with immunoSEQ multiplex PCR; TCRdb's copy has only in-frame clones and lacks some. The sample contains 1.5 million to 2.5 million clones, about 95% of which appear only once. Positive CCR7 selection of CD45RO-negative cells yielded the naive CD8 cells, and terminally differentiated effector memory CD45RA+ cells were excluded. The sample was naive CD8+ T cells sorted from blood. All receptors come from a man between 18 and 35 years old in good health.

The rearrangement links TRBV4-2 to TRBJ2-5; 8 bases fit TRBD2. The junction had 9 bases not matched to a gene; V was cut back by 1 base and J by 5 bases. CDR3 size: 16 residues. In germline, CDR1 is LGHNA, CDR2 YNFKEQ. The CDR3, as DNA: TGTGCCAGCAGCCAAGGGTCGGGACTAGATCTGGAGACCCAGTACTTC. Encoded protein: CASSQGSGLDLETQYF.

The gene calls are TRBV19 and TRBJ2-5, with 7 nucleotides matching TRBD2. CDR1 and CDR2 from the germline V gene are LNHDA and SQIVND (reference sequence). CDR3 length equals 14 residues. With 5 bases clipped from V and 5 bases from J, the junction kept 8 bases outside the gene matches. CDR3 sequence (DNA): TGTGCCAGTAGTCCAGCGGCGGGAGTGGAGACCCAGTACTTC. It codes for CASSPAAGVETQYF.

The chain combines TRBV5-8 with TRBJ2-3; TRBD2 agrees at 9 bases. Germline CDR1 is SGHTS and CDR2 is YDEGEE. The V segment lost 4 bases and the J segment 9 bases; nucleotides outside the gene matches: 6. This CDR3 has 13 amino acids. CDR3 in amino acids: CASSLSSGGTQYF. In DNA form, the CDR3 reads TGTGCCAGCAGCCTGAGCAGCGGGGGGACGCAGTATTTT.